These 21 T cell receptor beta chains came from one sample sequenced in a study of radiation and T cells in renal cell carcinoma (dated by TCRdb to 2019 to 2021). The time point label, read with the paper, signifies: blood 2 weeks post-SBRT. In the paper's terms, the treatment or condition label means: 15 Gy SBRT to primary tumor, nephrectomy 4 weeks later. Library preparation used the immunoSEQ multiplex PCR assay. TCRdb carries this immuneACCESS record with in-frame sequences only. Its versions omit some clonotypes, under half of them owing to an unresolved V gene in the studies checked, with the rest unexplained. The sample data list some 72,000 clones, and 82% of these were observed just once. The top ten constitute nearly 6% of the sample. This specimen consisted of blood, obtained from a patient whose treatment included radiotherapy and nephrectomy. These receptors were collected from a man aged 55 to 70 with renal cell carcinoma.

The chain carries TRBV4-1 and TRBJ2-7; perhaps TRBD2 as D (5 bases). The CDR3 covers 13 residues. V lost 4 bases to trimming and J lost 2 bases, with 9 bases between them. Germline CDR1 and CDR2: MGHRA and YSYEKL. CDR3 in DNA: TGCGCCAGCAGCCTAGGCGGGCCCTACGAGCAGTACTTC. As protein: CASSLGGPYEQYF.

The rearrangement joins TRBV5-1 to TRBJ2-4; 7 positions match TRBD2. Germline V CDR1 and CDR2: SGHRS, YFSETQ. The CDR3 has 14 amino acids. Trimming took 4 bases from V and 6 from J; bases not matched to a gene: 7. CDR3 residues: CASSPGEGGNIQYF. CDR3 DNA: TGCGCCAGCAGCCCCGGGGAGGGTGGAAACATTCAGTACTTC.

The rearrangement uses TRBV6-6 and TRBJ1-3; D ambiguous. Trimming took off 9 bases at V and 0 bases at J, with 12 bases between the two ends. This CDR3 has 14 residues. Germline CDR1 reads MNHNY; CDR2 reads SVGAGI (reference sequence). This CDR3 is CASDWGASGNTIYF. The CDR3 nucleotides read TGTGCCAGTGATTGGGGTGCCTCTGGAAACACCATATATTTT.

This chain links TRBV19 with TRBJ2-3, with 11 nucleotides matching TRBD2. Per germline, CDR1 LNHDA and CDR2 SQIVND (reference sequence). The CDR3 runs to 16 residues. V lost 4 bases to trimming and J lost 2 bases; unmatched junction nucleotides: 5. DNA of the CDR3: TGTGCCAGTAGTAGGGGGACTAGCGGTTCCACAGATACGCAGTATTTT. Amino acids: CASSRGTSGSTDTQYF. The full variable domain, rest sourced from reference TRBV19 and TRBJ2-3, is DGGITQSPKYLFRKEGQNVTLSCEQNLNHDAMYWYRQDPGQGLRLIYYSQIVNDFQKGDIAEGYSVSREKKESFPLTVTSAQKNPTAFYLCASSRGTSGSTDTQYFGPGTRLTVL.

CDR3 DNA: TGTGCCAGCAGCTTAGAGGCCTCTAATGAGCAGTTCTTC. Translated, it gives CASSLEASNEQFF. This chain links TRBV11-2 with TRBJ2-1, with unresolved D. Germline V gives CDR1 SGHAT, CDR2 FQNNGV. The CDR3 consists of 13 residues. V lost 0 bases, J lost 7 bases, and 7 bases lay in between.

The chain has TRBV6-5 and TRBJ1-2; unclear D gene. V was clipped by 0 bases and J by 4 bases, with 12 bases between them. The CDR3 sequence is 15 residues long. CDR1 and CDR2 (germline): MNHEY, SVGAGI. The CDR3 reads CASSYSVGSSYGYTF. CDR3 coding DNA: TGTGCCAGCAGTTACTCAGTAGGGTCAAGCTATGGCTACACCTTC.

The V and J genes are TRBV14 and TRBJ2-7, with 8 bases that match TRBD1. The CDR3 consists of 13 residues. CDR1 is SGHDN and CDR2 is FVKESK in the germline V gene. The trim removed 4 bases at V and 2 bases at J, leaving 1 base unmatched. CDR3 sequence (DNA): TGTGCCAGCAGCCTCAGGGGGCCCTACGAGCAGTACTTC. This encodes CASSLRGPYEQYF. The complete variable domain, with remaining parts taken from reference TRBV14 and TRBJ2-7, reads EAGVTQFPSHSVIEKGQTVTLRCDPISGHDNLYWYRRVMGKEIKFLLHFVKESKQDESGMPNNRFLAERTGGTYSTLKVQPAELEDSGVYFCASSLRGPYEQYFGPGTRLTVT.

The chain employs TRBV7-9 and TRBJ2-1; D might be TRBD2 (5 bases). CDR1 and CDR2 from the germline V gene are SEHNR and FQNEAQ (reference sequence). The CDR3 consists of 14 residues. Trimming removed 6 bases from V and 10 bases from J, with 19 bases in between. The CDR3 is CASSQSSNSGEQFF. The CDR3 bases are TGTGCCAGCAGTCAAAGCTCAAACTCGGGGGAGCAGTTCTTC.

Only a few counts were recorded for this clone. This chain links TRBV27 with TRBJ2-1, with a weak D call TRBD2 (5 bases). Germline V gene sequence: CDR1 MNHEY, CDR2 SMNVEV (reference sequence). The CDR3 is 15 residues long. With 3 bases removed from V and 5 bases from J, the gap between germline ends came to 14 bases. As DNA, the CDR3 is TGTGCCAGCAGTTTTAAGAGGGAGTACAACAATGAGCAGTTCTTC. Protein sequence: CASSFKREYNNEQFF.

The chain combines TRBV6-6 with TRBJ2-6; TRBD2 is a possible D gene (5 bases). The CDR3 spans 16 residues. CDR1 and CDR2 from the germline V gene are MNHNY and SVGAGI (reference sequence). Between the trimmed V and J ends, which lost 2 bases and 1 base, there was a span of 9 bases. The CDR3 loop is CASSYPGRSGANVLTF. The CDR3 region has the DNA TGTGCCAGCAGTTACCCGGGGAGATCTGGGGCCAACGTCCTGACTTTC.

V gene TRBV28 combines with J gene TRBJ1-3; D is unclear. The germline gives CDR1 MDHEN, CDR2 SYDVKM. Trimming removed 7 bases from V and 0 bases from J, with 10 bases in between. The CDR3 spans 14 residues. As DNA, the CDR3 is TGTGCCAGCATACCGGACTTCTCTGGAAACACCATATATTTT. It is translated as CASIPDFSGNTIYF.

J is TRBJ1-4 and V is TRBV11-2, with D possibly being TRBD1 (5 bases). Deletions cut 3 bases from V and 4 bases from J, with 18 bases between. Germline V gene data show CDR1 as SGHAT and CDR2 as FQNNGV. The CDR3 covers 17 residues. Here the CDR3 DNA reads TGTGCCAGCAGCTTCACCGGGACGGGGACTTTTAATGAAAAACTGTTTTTT. Residues: CASSFTGTGTFNEKLFF.

The chain combines TRBV28 with TRBJ2-3; TRBD2 matches 10 bases. The CDR3 has 16 residues. The V gene's germline CDR1 is MDHEN and CDR2 SYDVKM. With 6 bases clipped from V and 3 bases from J, the junction kept 9 bases outside the gene matches. CDR3 in amino acids: CASSFLAGEPTDTQYF. In DNA form, the CDR3 reads TGTGCCAGCAGCTTTCTAGCGGGAGAGCCAACAGATACGCAGTATTTT.

This chain joins TRBV30 and TRBJ2-7; no reliable D call. This CDR3 is 11 amino acids long. CDR1 and CDR2 (germline): GTSNPN, SVGIG (reference sequence). V shed 5 bases and J shed 3 bases, with 8 bases lying between them. The CDR3 DNA reads TGTGCCTGGGGGTGGGGCTACGAGCAGTACTTC. Its translation is CAWGWGYEQYF.

The chain's CDR3 is CASRPLGTGELFF. The CDR3 nucleotides read TGCGCCAGCAGGCCTCTTGGGACCGGGGAGCTGTTTTTT. The rearrangement uses TRBV5-1 and TRBJ2-2, with no clear D. Germline V gene data show CDR1 as SGHRS and CDR2 as YFSETQ. V was pared by 5 bases and J by 5 bases, with 10 bases between. This CDR3 is built from 13 residues.

The V call is TRBV7-6, the J call TRBJ2-1; the D gene could be TRBD1 or TRBD2 (5 bases each). V was trimmed by 2 bases and J by 4 bases, leaving 12 bases between them. This CDR3 contains 15 residues. CDR1 is SGHVS and CDR2 is FNYEAQ in the germline V gene. This CDR3 reads CASSLNWGGYNEQFF. The CDR3 nucleotides read TGTGCCAGCAGCTTAAATTGGGGCGGGTACAATGAGCAGTTCTTC. The full variable domain, completed using reference TRBV7-6 and TRBJ2-1, is GAGVSQSPRYKVTKRGQDVALRCDPISGHVSLYWYRQALGQGPEFLTYFNYEAQQDKSGLPNDRFSAERPEGSISTLTIQRTEQRDSAMYRCASSLNWGGYNEQFFGPGTRLTVL.

Here the CDR3 DNA reads TGTGCCAGCAGATATACCGATCTCTCTGGAAACACCATATATTTT. This sequence encodes CASRYTDLSGNTIYF. V and J are TRBV28 and TRBJ1-3, with D hard to call. The CDR3 is 15 amino acids. Germline CDR1 MDHEN, CDR2 SYDVKM. The ends were cut back, 6 bases at V and 0 bases at J, with 12 bases in the middle.

This clone was seen only a few times. The V and J genes are TRBV7-6 and TRBJ2-2; D gene uncertain. V lost 7 bases and J 9 bases, leaving 18 bases between the germline ends. The CDR3 spans 14 residues. Germline V lookup: CDR1 SGHVS, CDR2 FNYEAQ. This CDR3 reads CASTAFDGFRELFF. The CDR3 region has the DNA TGTGCCAGCACCGCTTTTGACGGCTTCAGGGAGCTGTTTTTT. The full variable domain, rest sourced from reference TRBV7-6 and TRBJ2-2, is GAGVSQSPRYKVTKRGQDVALRCDPISGHVSLYWYRQALGQGPEFLTYFNYEAQQDKSGLPNDRFSAERPEGSISTLTIQRTEQRDSAMYRCASTAFDGFRELFFGEGSRLTVL.

This sequence joins TRBV5-5 and TRBJ2-7; no definite D call. Germline values: CDR1 SGHKS, CDR2 YYEKEE (reference sequence). The CDR3 consists of 13 residues. The germline V and J ends were trimmed by 1 base and 7 bases, with 12 bases remaining between them. CDR3 loop: CASSLWGSEEQYF. The DNA of the CDR3 is TGTGCCAGCAGCTTGTGGGGATCTGAGGAGCAGTACTTC.

CDR3 amino acids: CASSIDPHYEQYF. As DNA, the CDR3 is TGTGCCAGCAGCATAGATCCCCACTACGAGCAGTACTTC. The chain combines TRBV7-9 with TRBJ2-7; D ambiguous. Germline V gene sequence: CDR1 SEHNR, CDR2 FQNEAQ (reference sequence). Trimming cost V 5 bases and J 3 bases, with 11 bases left between them. This CDR3 region has 13 residues. The full variable domain, completed using reference TRBV7-9 and TRBJ2-7, is DTGVSQNPRHKITKRGQNVTFRCDPISEHNRLYWYRQTLGQGPEFLTYFQNEAQLEKSRLLSDRFSAERPKGSFSTLEIQRTEQGDSAMYLCASSIDPHYEQYFGPGTRLTVT.

V and J are TRBV18 and TRBJ2-2, with TRBD1 matching 10 bases. J was trimmed by 7 bases and V by 4 bases; bases with no gene match: 3. Germline V lookup: CDR1 KGHSH, CDR2 LQKENI. This CDR3 spans 14 amino acids. As DNA, the CDR3 is TGTGCCAGCTCACGGACAGGGGGTTACGGGGAGCTGTTTTTT. Protein product: CASSRTGGYGELFF.